The 3 T cell receptor beta chains in this list originate from one sample, sequenced in a study of memory CD4+ T cells and cytomegalovirus serostatus. The sort gate was single viable CD3+CD4+CD8-CD45RO+ cells for memory CD4+ T cells. Assay used: immunoSEQ multiplex PCR; TCRdb lists only in-frame clones, some missing. The sample yields approximately 44,000 clones, approximately 82% seen once. The sequencing input was memory CD4+ T cells from blood. These receptors all stem from an adult in good health and CMV-seronegative.

The chain employs TRBV6-1 and TRBJ1-4; D is uncertain. Germline V CDR1 and CDR2: MNHNS, SASEGT. The length of the CDR3 is 16 residues. V was trimmed by 4 bases and J by 2 bases, leaving 14 bases between them. This CDR3 is CASSARGAATNEKLFF. CDR3 DNA sequence: TGTGCCAGCAGTGCTCGAGGTGCGGCTACTAATGAAAAACTGTTTTTT.

V and J are TRBV9 and TRBJ1-6, with D unclear. Germline-derived CDR1 and CDR2 are SGDLS and YYNGEE. The CDR3 length is 15 residues. The germline V and J ends were trimmed by 0 bases and 10 bases, with 14 bases remaining between them. The CDR3 DNA reads as TGTGCCAGCAGCGTAGGTCTCGGGGAGGGCTCACCCCTCCACTTT. Protein sequence: CASSVGLGEGSPLHF.

This chain uses TRBV28 with TRBJ2-3, with D perhaps given as TRBD1 or TRBD2 (5 bases each). CDR3 length: 16 amino acids. V was shortened by 6 bases and J by 1 base, with 17 bases between the two germline ends. Germline V CDR1 and CDR2: MDHEN, SYDVKM. The CDR3 coding sequence is TGTGCCAGCAGGGTGGGACGGCGAGGAGGCACAGATACGCAGTATTTT. Translation: CASRVGRRGGTDTQYF. Variable domain in full (rest from reference TRBV28 and TRBJ2-3): DVKVTQSSRYLVKRTGEKVFLECVQDMDHENMFWYRQDPGLGLRLIYFSYDVKMKEKGDIPEGYSVSREKKERFSLILESASTNQTSMYLCASRVGRRGGTDTQYFGPGTRLTVL.